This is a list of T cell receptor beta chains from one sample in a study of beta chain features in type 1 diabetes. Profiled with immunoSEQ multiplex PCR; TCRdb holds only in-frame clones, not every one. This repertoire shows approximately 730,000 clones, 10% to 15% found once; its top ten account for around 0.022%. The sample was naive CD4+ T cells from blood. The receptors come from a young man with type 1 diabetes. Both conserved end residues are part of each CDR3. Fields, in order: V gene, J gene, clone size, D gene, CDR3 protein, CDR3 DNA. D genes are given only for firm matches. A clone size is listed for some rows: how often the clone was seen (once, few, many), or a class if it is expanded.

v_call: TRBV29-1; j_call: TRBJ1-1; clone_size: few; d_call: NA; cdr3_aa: CSVNRQEGTEAFF; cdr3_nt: TGCAGCGTAAATCGACAGGAAGGCACTGAAGCTTTCTTT
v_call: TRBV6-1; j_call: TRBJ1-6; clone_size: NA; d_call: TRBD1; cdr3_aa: CASSASGGKRAPLHF; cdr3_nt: TGTGCCAGCAGTGCCTCAGGGGGGAAGCGGGCACCCCTCCACTTT
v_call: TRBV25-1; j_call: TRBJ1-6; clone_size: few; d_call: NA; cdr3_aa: CASSEYRRRADSPLHF; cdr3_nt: TGTGCCAGCAGTGAATACAGGCGCAGGGCTGATTCACCCCTCCACTTT
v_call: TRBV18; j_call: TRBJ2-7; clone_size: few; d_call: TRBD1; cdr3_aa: CASSPPFGTGVYEQYF; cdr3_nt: TGTGCCAGCTCACCACCGTTCGGGACAGGGGTGTACGAGCAGTACTTC
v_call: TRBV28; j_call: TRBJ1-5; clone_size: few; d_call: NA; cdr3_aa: CASRPSRYSNQPQHF; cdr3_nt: TGTGCCAGCAGGCCGTCGCGTTATAGCAATCAGCCCCAGCATTTT
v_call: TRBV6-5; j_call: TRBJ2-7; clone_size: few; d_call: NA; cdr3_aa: CASSYMAQAGYEQYF; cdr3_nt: TGTGCCAGCAGTTACATGGCGCAAGCGGGCTACGAGCAGTACTTC
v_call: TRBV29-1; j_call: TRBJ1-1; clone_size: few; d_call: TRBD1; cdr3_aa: CSVERSPGTANTEAFF; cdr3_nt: TGCAGCGTTGAGCGGTCCCCCGGGACAGCGAACACTGAAGCTTTCTTT
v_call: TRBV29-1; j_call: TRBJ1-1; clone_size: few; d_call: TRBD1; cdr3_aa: CSVGTGAIILNTEAFF; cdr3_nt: TGCAGCGTGGGGACAGGGGCCATAATTTTGAACACTGAAGCTTTCTTT
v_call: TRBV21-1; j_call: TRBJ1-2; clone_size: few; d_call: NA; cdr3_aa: CASSSRRTVGGYTF; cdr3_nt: TGTGCCAGCAGCTCGAGACGAACGGTCGGGGGCTACACCTTC
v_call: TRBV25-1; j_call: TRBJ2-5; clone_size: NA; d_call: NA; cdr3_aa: CASSARDPNGETQYF; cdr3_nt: TGTGCCAGCAGTGCCCGGGACCCCAATGGAGAGACCCAGTACTTC
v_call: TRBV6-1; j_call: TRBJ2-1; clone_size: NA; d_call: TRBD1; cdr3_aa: CASSVAGTATYNEQFF; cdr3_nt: TGTGCCAGCAGTGTCGCCGGGACAGCTACCTACAATGAGCAGTTCTTC
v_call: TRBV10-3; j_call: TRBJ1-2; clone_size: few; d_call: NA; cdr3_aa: CAISRENYGYTF; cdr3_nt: TGTGCCATCAGTAGGGAGAACTATGGCTACACCTTC
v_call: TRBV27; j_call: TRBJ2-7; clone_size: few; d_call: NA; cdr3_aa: CASIARQYEQYF; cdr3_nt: TGTGCCAGCATCGCACGGCAATACGAGCAGTACTTC